The present entry profiles one TCR beta chain with its context. Its antigen is undetermined. The method was immunoSEQ multiplex PCR; TCRdb's version includes in-frame clones alone and lacks a portion of them. The sample comprises around 210,000 clones, approximately 94% of which are singletons, and 1.7% rests with the top ten. The V gene's germline CDR1 is SEHNR and CDR2 FQNEAQ (reference sequence). The CDR3 spans 17 residues. V lost 5 bases and J lost 1, with 17 bases in between. This sample was included in a study of T cell responses to AZD1222 COVID-19 vaccine. Notes on the study in general: Increased Spike-specific TCR breadth and depth were observed after two AZD1222 doses. As reported, nearly half of all spike-specific TCRs target variant regions that are unmutated.

The source is an adult who received the MenACWY meningococcal vaccine as a control. The specimen comprised peripheral blood, sampled 28 days after the second dose of the MenACWY control vaccine. The chain uses TRBV7-9 and TRBJ1-4; a weak D match, TRBD1 (5 bases). The chain's CDR3 is CASSPPALGETNEKLFF. For the CDR3, the DNA is TGTGCCAGCAGCCCCCCGGCCCTGGGGGAAACTAATGAAAAACTGTTTTTT.